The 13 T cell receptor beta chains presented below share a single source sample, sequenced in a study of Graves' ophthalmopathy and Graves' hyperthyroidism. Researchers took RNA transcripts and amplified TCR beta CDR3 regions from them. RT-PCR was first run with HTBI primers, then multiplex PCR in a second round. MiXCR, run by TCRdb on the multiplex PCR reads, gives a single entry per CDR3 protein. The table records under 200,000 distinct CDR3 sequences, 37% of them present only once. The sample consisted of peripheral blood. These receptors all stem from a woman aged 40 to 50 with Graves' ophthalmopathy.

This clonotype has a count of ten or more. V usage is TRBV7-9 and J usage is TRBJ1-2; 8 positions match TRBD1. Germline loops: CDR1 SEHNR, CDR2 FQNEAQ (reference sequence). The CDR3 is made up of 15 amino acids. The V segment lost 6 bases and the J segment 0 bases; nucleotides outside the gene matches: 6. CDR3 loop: CASRTRTGTNYGYTF. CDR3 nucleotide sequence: TGTGCCAGCAGGACGAGGACAGGGACTAACTATGGCTACACCTTC.

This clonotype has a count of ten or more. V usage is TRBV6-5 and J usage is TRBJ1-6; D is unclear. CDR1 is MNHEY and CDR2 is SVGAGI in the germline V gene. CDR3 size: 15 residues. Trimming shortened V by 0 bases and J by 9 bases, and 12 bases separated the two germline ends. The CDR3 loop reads CASSYSFVTSSPLHF. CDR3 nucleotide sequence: TGTGCCAGCAGTTACTCGTTCGTCACTAGTTCACCCCTCCACTTT.

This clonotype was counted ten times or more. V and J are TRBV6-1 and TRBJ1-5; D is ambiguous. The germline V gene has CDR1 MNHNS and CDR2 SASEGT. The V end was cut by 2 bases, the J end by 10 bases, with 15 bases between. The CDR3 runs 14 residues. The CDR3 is CASSEWTVVGPQHF. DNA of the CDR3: TGTGCCAGCAGTGAATGGACGGTCGTCGGACCCCAGCATTTT.

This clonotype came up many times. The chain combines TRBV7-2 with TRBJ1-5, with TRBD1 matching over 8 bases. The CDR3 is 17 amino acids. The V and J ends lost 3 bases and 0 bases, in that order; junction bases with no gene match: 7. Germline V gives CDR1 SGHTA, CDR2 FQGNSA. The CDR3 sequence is CASSLTGAPGSNQPQHF. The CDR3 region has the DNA TGTGCCAGCAGCTTGACAGGGGCTCCCGGTAGCAATCAGCCCCAGCATTTT.

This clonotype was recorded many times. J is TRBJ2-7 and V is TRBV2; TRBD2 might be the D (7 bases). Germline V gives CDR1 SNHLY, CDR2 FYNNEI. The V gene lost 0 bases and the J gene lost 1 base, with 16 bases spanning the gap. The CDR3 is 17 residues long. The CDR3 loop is CASSEALGGRLSYEQYF. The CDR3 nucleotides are TGTGCCAGCAGTGAAGCGCTGGGGGGGCGGCTGTCCTACGAGCAGTACTTC.

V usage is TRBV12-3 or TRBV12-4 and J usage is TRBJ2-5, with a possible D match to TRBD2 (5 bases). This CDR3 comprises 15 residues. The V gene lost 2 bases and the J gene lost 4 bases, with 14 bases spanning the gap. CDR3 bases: TGTGCCAGCAGTTTAATCGGGTTGGCGGGAGAGACCCAGTACTTC. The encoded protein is CASSLIGLAGETQYF.

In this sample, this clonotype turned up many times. Here the CDR3 reads CASSSRAGGGETQYF. CDR3 in DNA: TGTGCCAGCAGTTCGAGAGCGGGAGGCGGAGAGACCCAGTACTTC. The chain combines TRBV6-2 or TRBV6-3 with TRBJ2-5; 9 positions agree with TRBD2. Per the germline V gene, CDR1 is MNHEY and CDR2 is SVGEGT. The ends lost 4 bases at V and 4 bases at J; junction bases unmatched: 7. CDR3 length equals 15 residues.

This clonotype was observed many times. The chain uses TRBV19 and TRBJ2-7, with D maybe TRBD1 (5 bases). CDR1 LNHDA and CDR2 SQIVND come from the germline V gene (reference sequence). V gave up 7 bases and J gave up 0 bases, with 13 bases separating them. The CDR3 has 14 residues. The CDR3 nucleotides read TGTGCCAGTAAGGGGCTCCCGGACTCCTACGAGCAGTACTTC. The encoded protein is CASKGLPDSYEQYF.

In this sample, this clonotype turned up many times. The chain's CDR3 is CASSLFGLAGAYEQYF. In DNA, the CDR3 is TGTGCCAGCAGTTTGTTTGGCCTAGCGGGCGCCTACGAGCAGTACTTC. The chain couples TRBV12-3 or TRBV12-4 to TRBJ2-7, with 8 bases that match TRBD2. The CDR3 is 16 residues long. Trimming removed 3 bases from V and 2 bases from J; junction bases left unmatched: 9.

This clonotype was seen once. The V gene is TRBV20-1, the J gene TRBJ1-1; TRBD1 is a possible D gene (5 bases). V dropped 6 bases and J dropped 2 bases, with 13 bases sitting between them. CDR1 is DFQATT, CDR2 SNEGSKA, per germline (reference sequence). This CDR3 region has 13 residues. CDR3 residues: CSAIRQGNTEAFF. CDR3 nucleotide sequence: TGCAGTGCCATCCGTCAGGGAAACACTGAAGCTTTCTTT.

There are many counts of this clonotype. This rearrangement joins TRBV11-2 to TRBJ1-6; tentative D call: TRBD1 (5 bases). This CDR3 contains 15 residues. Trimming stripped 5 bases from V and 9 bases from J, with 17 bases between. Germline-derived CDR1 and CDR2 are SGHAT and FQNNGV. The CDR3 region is CASSPGGIAGSPLHF. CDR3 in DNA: TGTGCCAGCAGCCCGGGGGGGATCGCTGGTTCACCCCTCCACTTT.

The CDR3 is CASSPRGQENTGELFF. In nucleotides, the CDR3 is TGTGCCAGCAGTCCTAGGGGACAGGAGAACACCGGGGAGCTGTTTTTT. The V gene is TRBV12-3 or TRBV12-4, the J gene TRBJ2-2; the match to TRBD1 covers 8 bases. J gave up 1 base and V 5 bases, and 6 bases lay outside the gene matches. The CDR3 runs to 16 residues.

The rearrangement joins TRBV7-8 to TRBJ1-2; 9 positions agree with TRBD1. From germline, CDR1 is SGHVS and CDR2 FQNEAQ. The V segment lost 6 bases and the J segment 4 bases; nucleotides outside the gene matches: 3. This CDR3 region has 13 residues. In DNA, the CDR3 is TGTGCCAGCAGTTGGGACAGGGTCTATGGCTACACCTTC. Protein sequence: CASSWDRVYGYTF.